The clone carrying this TCR beta chain was recorded many times. Amplified regions were TCR beta CDR3 sequences from RNA transcripts. TCR CDR3 regions were first amplified by RT-PCR with HTBI primers. TCRdb re-derived calls from the multiplex PCR reads in MiXCR, one entry per CDR3 protein. This repertoire shows under 350,000 distinct CDR3 sequences, about 21% found once; its top ten account for about 50%. The record originates from a study of T cells in Graves' hyperthyroidism and ophthalmopathy. The length of the CDR3 is 15 residues. The germline V gene encodes CDR1 SGHRS and CDR2 YFSETQ. V shed 3 bases and J 12 bases; nucleotides not matched to a gene: 17.

Sequencing input: blood. This TCR came from a woman aged 50 to 60 with Graves' hyperthyroidism. V gene TRBV5-1 combines with J gene TRBJ2-7, with 8 bases that match TRBD1. The CDR3 region is CASSSHLGQGQSWYF. Here the CDR3 DNA reads TGCGCCAGCAGCTCGCACCTAGGACAGGGCCAATCGTGGTACTTC.